The source of this TCR beta chain is a study of T-cell memory formation after mild COVID-19. Across the study: For the most part, TCR clusters were specific to one donor.

Details on this clonotype: Its antigen remains unknown.

Points from the study as a whole: Day 37-peaking second-wave clones had unconfirmed SARS-CoV-2 specificity.

MiXCR, applied by TCRdb to the 5' RACE reads, yields one record per CDR3 protein. The sample records 350,000 to 500,000 distinct CDR3 sequences, about 20% being singletons. Input material: PBMCs or a T cell subset sorted from them (not recorded which). This TCR derives from a man between 18 and 35 years old who had mild COVID-19 (a few samples of this study predate the infection). Cell type and time point are not known.

The CDR3 nucleotides read TGTGCCACCAGCAGCAGACTGTCAGGAGGGACTGAAGCTTTCTTT. This encodes CATSSRLSGGTEAFF. This chain links TRBV15 with TRBJ1-1; D is uncertain. CDR3 length: 15 amino acids. The germline CDR1 and CDR2 sequences are LNHNV and YYDKDF (reference sequence). Trimming pared 3 bases from V and 5 bases from J, leaving 16 bases between. Together with reference TRBV15 and TRBJ1-1, the CDR3 gives the full variable domain: DAMVIQNPRYQVTQFGKPVTLSCSQTLNHNVMYWYQQKSSQAPKLLFHYYDKDFNNEADTPDNFQSRRPNTSFCFLDIRSPGLGDTAMYLCATSSRLSGGTEAFFGQGTRLTVV.